This T cell receptor beta chain was profiled in a study of blood T cell repertoires in COVID-19. The V gene end was trimmed by 7 bases and the J gene end by 4 bases; junction bases not matched to a gene: 9. The CDR3 has 14 amino acids. Germline CDR1 SGHRS, CDR2 YFSETQ. The table came from immunoSEQ multiplex PCR; TCRdb's copy has only in-frame clones and leaves some out. The sample includes 200,000 to 250,000 clones, approximately 84% of them seen just once. The chain is built from TRBV5-1 and TRBJ2-3; 7 bases align to TRBD2. The specimen sequenced was peripheral blood. The sequence was collected from a man aged 35-49 years with acute or convalescent COVID-19. In DNA, the CDR3 is TGCGCCAGCGGGAGTGGGGGGGTGGCAGATACGCAGTATTTT. Translated: CASGSGGVADTQYF.